This T cell receptor beta chain stems from a study of blood T cell repertoires in COVID-19. The wider study: In each case, the material was cDNA or gDNA derived from T cells, B-cell-depleted T cells, or PBMCs.

Sequenced by immunoSEQ multiplex PCR; TCRdb stores in-frame clones only, minus some. The sample yields 200,000 to 250,000 clones, 82% seen once. The CDR3 has 15 residues. V gave up 4 bases and J gave up 0 bases, with 13 bases separating them. Germline V gene lookup returns CDR1 SGHRS and CDR2 YFSETQ. Material for sequencing was PBMCs or T cells enriched from blood (not recorded which). V gene TRBV5-1 combines with J gene TRBJ1-2; D is possibly TRBD1 (6 bases). The sequence was collected from a woman aged 55-70 years who had recovered from COVID-19. CDR3 sequence reads: CASSPGDTTNYGYTF. In DNA, the CDR3 is TGCGCCAGCAGCCCTGGGGACACCACTAACTATGGCTACACCTTC.